This T cell receptor beta chain was captured by sequencing in a study of shared clonotypes between healthy human individuals. Whole-study context: The study drew on a couple of women and three men aged 18 to 49 as donors.

Naive CD8 cells, CD45RO-negative and positively selected for CCR7, excluded terminally differentiated effector memory CD45RA+ cells. The run depth of the assay was deep. Repertoires were generated with immunoSEQ multiplex PCR, while TCRdb's copy carries only in-frame clones and drops some. Of about 700,000 clones in the sample, roughly nine tenths were seen once. Germline V lookup: CDR1 MNHEY, CDR2 SMNVEV (reference sequence). Germline trimming cut 3 bases from V and 3 bases from J; bases unmatched to any gene: 4. This CDR3 has 16 amino acids. This chain uses TRBV27 with TRBJ2-1; TRBD2 matches 11 bases. The source of this sequence is a man aged 25-45 years in good health. The sample was naive CD8+ T cells sorted from blood. The DNA of the CDR3 is TGTGCCAGCAGTTTTGTTAGCGGGAGGGACTACAATGAGCAGTTCTTC. It codes for CASSFVSGRDYNEQFF.